This T cell receptor (beta chain) was observed in a study of cytomegalovirus exposure and HLA in healthy donors. Study-level findings and limits: In vitro assays verified that a few CMV-associated chains recognized CMV antigens specifically.

Of note for this clone: Its antigen remains unidentified. Sequence at one end of the junction differs from germline and may be a read error.

PCR used 60 Vbeta primers and 13 Jbeta primers. Clones were sequenced by immunoSEQ multiplex PCR, and TCRdb holds only the in-frame ones, with some missing. The table has about 130,000 clones, about 9.1% seen once. The CDR3 has 12 amino acids. Germline lookup yields CDR1 SEHNR and CDR2 FQNEAQ (reference sequence). The sequence derives from a woman aged 40 to 50 in good health and CMV-seropositive. Input material: PBMCs. The chain recombines TRBV7-9 with TRBJ2-1; 8 nucleotides line up with TRBD1. The CDR3 sequence is CASSPLGDRILF. In nucleotides, the CDR3 is TGTGCCAGCAGCCCGCTTGGGGACAGGATACTCTTC.